These T cell receptor beta chains were read from a single sample in a study of OX40 agonist ivuxolimab in advanced cancers. Here immunoSEQ multiplex PCR was the method, and the copy in TCRdb shows in-frame clones only, minus some. This sample has some 130,000 clones, with about 93% found just once. The sample in question was CD4+ or CD8+ T cells sorted from blood, obtained in a trial of the OX40 agonist ivuxolimab. All receptors come from an adult with an advanced solid tumor such as melanoma, head and neck, liver or kidney cancer. The CDR3 runs from the conserved cysteine through the conserved F or W. D genes are given only for firm matches. Some rows mark clone size as missing; the rest say once, few, many or name a class of expanded clone.

d_call: TRBD1; j_call: TRBJ1-1; clone_size: .; v_call: TRBV6-1; cdr3_aa: CASTSRQGWSEAFF; cdr3_nt: TGTGCCAGCACAAGTAGACAGGGTTGGTCTGAAGCTTTCTTT
d_call: TRBD2; j_call: TRBJ2-2; clone_size: .; v_call: TRBV6-4; cdr3_aa: CASRERGDTGELFF; cdr3_nt: TGTGCCAGCAGGGAGCGGGGGGACACCGGGGAGCTGTTTTTT
d_call: .; j_call: TRBJ2-3; clone_size: .; v_call: TRBV5-1; cdr3_aa: CASSPNVGTDTQYF; cdr3_nt: TGCGCCAGCAGCCCTAATGTGGGCACAGATACGCAGTATTTT
d_call: .; j_call: TRBJ2-5; clone_size: .; v_call: TRBV18; cdr3_aa: CASSPPTTGTQYF; cdr3_nt: TGTGCCAGCTCACCACCCACTACGGGGACCCAGTACTTC
d_call: TRBD1; j_call: TRBJ2-7; clone_size: few; v_call: TRBV19; cdr3_aa: CASSQQGASLEQYF; cdr3_nt: TGTGCCAGTAGTCAACAGGGGGCCTCCTTGGAGCAGTACTTC
d_call: .; j_call: TRBJ1-2; clone_size: .; v_call: TRBV6-6; cdr3_aa: CASTPDSYYGYTF; cdr3_nt: TGTGCCAGCACCCCTGACAGTTACTATGGCTACACCTTC
d_call: .; j_call: TRBJ2-7; clone_size: .; v_call: TRBV7-9; cdr3_aa: CASSPYSRLSEQYF; cdr3_nt: TGTGCCAGCAGCCCTTATAGTCGTCTGAGCGAGCAGTACTTC
d_call: .; j_call: TRBJ1-2; clone_size: .; v_call: TRBV9; cdr3_aa: CASSVGVVREFYGYTF; cdr3_nt: TGTGCCAGCAGCGTAGGTGTGGTGAGGGAGTTTTATGGCTACACCTTC
d_call: .; j_call: TRBJ2-3; clone_size: once; v_call: TRBV7-2; cdr3_aa: CASSYRQRGPDTQYF; cdr3_nt: TGTGCCAGCAGCTACCGCCAGAGAGGGCCAGATACGCAGTATTTT
d_call: .; j_call: TRBJ2-1; clone_size: .; v_call: TRBV28; cdr3_aa: CASKGGGTAGEQFF; cdr3_nt: TGTGCCAGCAAGGGTGGCGGGACGGCCGGTGAGCAGTTCTTC
d_call: .; j_call: TRBJ1-2; clone_size: .; v_call: TRBV6-4; cdr3_aa: CASSQQSLFRLGYTF; cdr3_nt: TGTGCCAGCAGCCAGCAGAGTCTATTCCGTCTTGGCTACACCTTC
d_call: .; j_call: TRBJ1-2; clone_size: .; v_call: TRBV5-4; cdr3_aa: CASSLAWGHWGYTF; cdr3_nt: TGTGCCAGCAGCTTGGCGTGGGGCCACTGGGGCTACACCTTC
d_call: .; j_call: TRBJ2-1; clone_size: .; v_call: TRBV5-4; cdr3_aa: CASSLERPTGEQFF; cdr3_nt: TGTGCCAGCAGCTTGGAGCGGCCCACGGGGGAGCAGTTCTTC
d_call: .; j_call: TRBJ2-7; clone_size: .; v_call: TRBV11-2; cdr3_aa: CASSAAGTGSYEQYF; cdr3_nt: TGTGCCAGCAGCGCCGCAGGAACGGGGTCCTACGAGCAGTACTTC
d_call: TRBD1; j_call: TRBJ2-1; clone_size: .; v_call: TRBV6-5; cdr3_aa: CASRPNLQGAEFF; cdr3_nt: TGTGCCAGCAGGCCTAATCTACAGGGGGCGGAGTTCTTC
d_call: .; j_call: TRBJ2-3; clone_size: .; v_call: TRBV19; cdr3_aa: CASSSDGYTQYF; cdr3_nt: TGTGCCAGTAGTTCGGACGGTTATACGCAGTATTTT
d_call: TRBD1; j_call: TRBJ2-7; clone_size: .; v_call: TRBV5-5; cdr3_aa: CASTRGQGPNEQYF; cdr3_nt: TGTGCCAGCACCAGAGGACAGGGCCCCAACGAGCAGTACTTC
d_call: .; j_call: TRBJ2-7; clone_size: .; v_call: TRBV20-1; cdr3_aa: CSAGGVREQYF; cdr3_nt: TGCAGTGCTGGTGGAGTGCGCGAGCAGTACTTC
d_call: TRBD2; j_call: TRBJ2-3; clone_size: .; v_call: TRBV19; cdr3_aa: CASSLGGGADTQYF; cdr3_nt: TGTGCCAGTAGTCTCGGGGGGGGAGCAGATACGCAGTATTTT
d_call: .; j_call: TRBJ1-1; clone_size: .; v_call: TRBV29-1; cdr3_aa: CSVESWFLTEAFF; cdr3_nt: TGCAGCGTTGAATCATGGTTTCTCACTGAAGCTTTCTTT
d_call: TRBD2; j_call: TRBJ2-5; clone_size: once; v_call: TRBV7-2; cdr3_aa: CASSPQGGNQETQYF; cdr3_nt: TGTGCCAGCAGCCCCCAGGGAGGGAATCAAGAGACCCAGTACTTC
d_call: TRBD1; j_call: TRBJ2-7; clone_size: .; v_call: TRBV19; cdr3_aa: CASSKGQIYEQYF; cdr3_nt: TGTGCCAGTAGCAAGGGACAGATATACGAGCAGTACTTC
d_call: .; j_call: TRBJ2-7; clone_size: .; v_call: TRBV7-6; cdr3_aa: CASSLKDLNEQYF; cdr3_nt: TGTGCCAGCAGCCTAAAGGACCTAAACGAGCAGTACTTC
d_call: .; j_call: TRBJ2-1; clone_size: .; v_call: TRBV5-1; cdr3_aa: CASSLALGSYNEQFF; cdr3_nt: TGCGCCAGCAGCTTGGCCCTGGGCTCCTACAATGAGCAGTTCTTC
d_call: .; j_call: TRBJ2-3; clone_size: .; v_call: TRBV27; cdr3_aa: CASLGTYTDTQYF; cdr3_nt: TGTGCCAGCCTTGGGACATACACAGATACGCAGTATTTT
d_call: .; j_call: TRBJ2-5; clone_size: .; v_call: TRBV23-1; cdr3_aa: CASGNWGARIKTQYF; cdr3_nt: TGCGCCAGCGGAAACTGGGGGGCCCGAATTAAGACCCAGTACTTC
d_call: TRBD1; j_call: TRBJ1-2; clone_size: once; v_call: TRBV6-1; cdr3_aa: CASHRDSLYGYTF; cdr3_nt: TGTGCCAGCCACCGGGACAGCCTCTATGGCTACACCTTC
d_call: TRBD1; j_call: TRBJ2-1; clone_size: .; v_call: TRBV5-6; cdr3_aa: CASSSRDRSYNEQFF; cdr3_nt: TGTGCCAGCAGCTCCCGGGACAGGAGTTACAATGAGCAGTTCTTC
d_call: TRBD2; j_call: TRBJ2-5; clone_size: .; v_call: TRBV9; cdr3_aa: CASSEATSTPGLAGVQETQYF; cdr3_nt: TGTGCCAGCAGCGAGGCGACTTCAACTCCGGGACTAGCGGGAGTGCAAGAGACCCAGTACTTC
d_call: .; j_call: TRBJ2-3; clone_size: .; v_call: TRBV5-1; cdr3_aa: CASSLDQGRAATGTDTQYF; cdr3_nt: TGCGCCAGCAGCTTGGATCAGGGCAGGGCGGCGACGGGCACAGATACGCAGTATTTT
d_call: .; j_call: TRBJ1-2; clone_size: .; v_call: TRBV11-2; cdr3_aa: CASRQPGYWSTF; cdr3_nt: TGTGCCAGCAGACAACCGGGCTATTGGAGCACCTTC
d_call: TRBD2; j_call: TRBJ2-3; clone_size: .; v_call: TRBV5-5; cdr3_aa: CASSLSTSGTSTDTQYF; cdr3_nt: TGTGCCAGCAGCTTGTCTACTAGCGGGACTAGCACAGATACGCAGTATTTT
d_call: .; j_call: TRBJ1-6; clone_size: .; v_call: TRBV18; cdr3_aa: CASSPQGHHNSPLHF; cdr3_nt: TGTGCCAGCTCACCACAGGGACATCATAATTCACCCCTCCACTTT
d_call: .; j_call: TRBJ1-2; clone_size: .; v_call: TRBV19; cdr3_aa: CASGALGNYGYTF; cdr3_nt: TGTGCCAGCGGGGCTCTAGGTAACTATGGCTACACCTTC
d_call: .; j_call: TRBJ2-5; clone_size: .; v_call: TRBV30; cdr3_aa: CAWSSGETQYF; cdr3_nt: TGTGCCTGGAGTTCTGGGGAGACCCAGTACTTC
d_call: .; j_call: TRBJ1-1; clone_size: .; v_call: TRBV6-6; cdr3_aa: CASSYGTGRGPPEAFF; cdr3_nt: TGTGCCAGCAGTTATGGGACGGGGCGGGGCCCCCCTGAAGCTTTCTTT
d_call: .; j_call: TRBJ2-5; clone_size: .; v_call: TRBV19; cdr3_aa: CASSIGGRLETQYF; cdr3_nt: TGTGCCAGTAGTATTGGTGGTCGCTTGGAGACCCAGTACTTC
d_call: .; j_call: TRBJ2-7; clone_size: .; v_call: TRBV6-5; cdr3_aa: CASSYINEQYF; cdr3_nt: TGTGCCAGCAGTTATATCAACGAGCAGTACTTC
d_call: TRBD2; j_call: TRBJ2-5; clone_size: once; v_call: TRBV6-5; cdr3_aa: CASRRTSGETQYF; cdr3_nt: TGTGCCAGCAGGCGGACTAGCGGAGAGACCCAGTACTTC
d_call: TRBD1; j_call: TRBJ1-1; clone_size: .; v_call: TRBV4-2; cdr3_aa: CASSSGTDTEAFF; cdr3_nt: TGTGCCAGCAGCTCCGGGACAGACACTGAAGCTTTCTTT
d_call: TRBD1; j_call: TRBJ2-1; clone_size: .; v_call: TRBV6-5; cdr3_aa: CASRADRAYNEQFF; cdr3_nt: TGTGCCAGCAGGGCCGACAGGGCCTACAATGAGCAGTTCTTC
d_call: TRBD2; j_call: TRBJ2-5; clone_size: once; v_call: TRBV11-2; cdr3_aa: CASSSGLAPRETQYF; cdr3_nt: TGTGCCAGCAGCTCGGGACTAGCCCCTCGAGAGACCCAGTACTTC
d_call: TRBD2; j_call: TRBJ2-5; clone_size: .; v_call: TRBV7-2; cdr3_aa: CASGGRGVWETQYF; cdr3_nt: TGTGCCAGCGGCGGGAGGGGGGTTTGGGAGACCCAGTACTTC
d_call: .; j_call: TRBJ1-1; clone_size: .; v_call: TRBV6-1; cdr3_aa: CASTRRAAGNTEAFF; cdr3_nt: TGTGCCAGCACCCGGAGGGCAGCGGGGAACACTGAAGCTTTCTTT
d_call: .; j_call: TRBJ2-2; clone_size: .; v_call: TRBV19; cdr3_aa: CASSKDRGTELFF; cdr3_nt: TGTGCCAGTAGTAAAGATAGGGGGACGGAGCTGTTTTTT
d_call: TRBD2; j_call: TRBJ2-1; clone_size: once; v_call: TRBV7-9; cdr3_aa: CASSPLLANEQFF; cdr3_nt: TGTGCCAGCAGCCCTCTACTAGCGAATGAGCAGTTCTTC
d_call: .; j_call: TRBJ2-7; clone_size: .; v_call: TRBV5-1; cdr3_aa: CASSSGDYEQYF; cdr3_nt: TGCGCCAGCAGCTCCGGAGATTACGAGCAGTACTTC
d_call: TRBD1; j_call: TRBJ2-1; clone_size: once; v_call: TRBV12-5; cdr3_aa: CASGLQDRFNEQFF; cdr3_nt: TGTGCTAGTGGTTTGCAGGACAGGTTCAATGAGCAGTTCTTC
d_call: .; j_call: TRBJ1-6; clone_size: many; v_call: TRBV10-1; cdr3_aa: CASSGQLNSPLHF; cdr3_nt: TGCGCCAGCAGTGGGCAGCTTAATTCACCCCTCCACTTT
d_call: .; j_call: TRBJ1-1; clone_size: .; v_call: TRBV6-5; cdr3_aa: CASRQNTEAFF; cdr3_nt: TGTGCCAGCAGACAGAACACTGAAGCTTTCTTT
d_call: .; j_call: TRBJ2-3; clone_size: .; v_call: TRBV4-2; cdr3_aa: CASSPTVTGTDTQYF; cdr3_nt: TGTGCCAGCAGCCCCACTGTTACAGGAACAGATACGCAGTATTTT
d_call: .; j_call: TRBJ1-2; clone_size: .; v_call: TRBV18; cdr3_aa: CASSPIPHPGSSFGYTF; cdr3_nt: TGTGCCAGCTCACCAATTCCCCACCCGGGTTCCTCATTTGGCTACACCTTC
d_call: .; j_call: TRBJ2-2; clone_size: .; v_call: TRBV23-1; cdr3_aa: CASSQSPGVRPGELFF; cdr3_nt: TGCGCCAGCAGTCAATCGCCTGGGGTCAGGCCCGGGGAGCTGTTTTTT